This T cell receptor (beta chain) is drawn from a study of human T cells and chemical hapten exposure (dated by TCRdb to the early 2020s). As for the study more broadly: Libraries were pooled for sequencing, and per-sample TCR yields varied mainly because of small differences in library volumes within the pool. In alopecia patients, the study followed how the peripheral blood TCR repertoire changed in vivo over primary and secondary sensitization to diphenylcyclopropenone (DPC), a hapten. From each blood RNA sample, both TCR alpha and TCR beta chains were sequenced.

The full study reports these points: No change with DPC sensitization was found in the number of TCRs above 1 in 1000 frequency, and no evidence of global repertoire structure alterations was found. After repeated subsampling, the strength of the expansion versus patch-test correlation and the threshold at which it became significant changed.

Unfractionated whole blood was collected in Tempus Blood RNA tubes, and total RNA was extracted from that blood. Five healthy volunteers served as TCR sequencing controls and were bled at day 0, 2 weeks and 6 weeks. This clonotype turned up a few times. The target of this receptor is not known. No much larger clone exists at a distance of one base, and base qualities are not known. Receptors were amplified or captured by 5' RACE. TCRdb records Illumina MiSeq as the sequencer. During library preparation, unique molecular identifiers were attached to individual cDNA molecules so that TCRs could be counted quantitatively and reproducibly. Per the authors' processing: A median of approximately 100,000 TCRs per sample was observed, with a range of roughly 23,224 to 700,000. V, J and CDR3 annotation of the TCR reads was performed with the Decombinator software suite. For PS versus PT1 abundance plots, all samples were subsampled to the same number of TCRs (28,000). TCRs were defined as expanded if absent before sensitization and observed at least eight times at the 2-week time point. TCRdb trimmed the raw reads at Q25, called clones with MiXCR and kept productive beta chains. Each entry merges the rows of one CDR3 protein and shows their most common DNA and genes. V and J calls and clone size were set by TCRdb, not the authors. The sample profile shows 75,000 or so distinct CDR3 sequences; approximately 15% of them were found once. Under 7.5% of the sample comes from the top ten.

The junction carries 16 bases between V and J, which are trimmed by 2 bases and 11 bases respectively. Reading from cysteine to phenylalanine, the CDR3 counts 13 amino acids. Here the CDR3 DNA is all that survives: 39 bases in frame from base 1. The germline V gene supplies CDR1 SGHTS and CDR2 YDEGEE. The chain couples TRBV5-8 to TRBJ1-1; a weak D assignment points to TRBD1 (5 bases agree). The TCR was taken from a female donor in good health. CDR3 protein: CASSLPGRTGAFF. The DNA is TGTGCCAGCAGCTTACCGGGACGGACCGGGGCTTTCTTT.